This record covers a single T cell receptor beta chain. The data originate from a study of T-cell reconstitution after alpha-beta-depleted transplantation in children. The germline V gene encodes CDR1 SGHAT and CDR2 FQNNGV. The CDR3 runs to 14 residues. V lost 3 bases and J lost 6; bases outside the gene matches: 8. Preparing the TCRbeta library involved the use of unique molecular identifiers. TCRdb re-called the PCR reads with MiXCR, one entry per CDR3 protein. The table includes roughly 300,000 distinct CDR3 sequences, around a tenth detected once. The sample in question was PBMCs from the stem cell graft donor, obtained from the stem cell graft. The receptor's source is a human donor who donated a stem cell graft to a child with acute lymphoblastic leukemia. The chain employs TRBV11-2 and TRBJ2-7; TRBD1 agrees at 7 bases. Here the CDR3 reads CASSLEQGMAEQYF. CDR3 nucleotide sequence: TGTGCCAGCAGCTTGGAACAGGGGATGGCCGAGCAGTACTTC.